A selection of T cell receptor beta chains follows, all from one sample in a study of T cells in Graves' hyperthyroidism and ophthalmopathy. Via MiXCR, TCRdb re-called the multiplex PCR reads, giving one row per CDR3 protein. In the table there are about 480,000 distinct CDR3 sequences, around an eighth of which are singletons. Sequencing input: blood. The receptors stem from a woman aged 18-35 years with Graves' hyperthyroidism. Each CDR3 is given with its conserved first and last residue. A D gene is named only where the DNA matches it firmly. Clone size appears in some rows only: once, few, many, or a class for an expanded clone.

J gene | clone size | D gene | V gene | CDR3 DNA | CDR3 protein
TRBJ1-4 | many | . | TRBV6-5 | TGTGCCAGCAGTTACGGGGCAGTTACTAATGAAAAACTGTTTTTT | CASSYGAVTNEKLFF
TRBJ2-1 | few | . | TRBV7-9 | TGTGCCAGCAGCGGACCAGGGACTGTCAATGAGCAGTTCTTC | CASSGPGTVNEQFF
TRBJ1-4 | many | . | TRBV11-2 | TGTGCCAGCAGCCCTCCAGCTAATGAAAAACTGTTTTTT | CASSPPANEKLFF
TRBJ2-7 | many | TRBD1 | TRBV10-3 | TGTGCCATCAGTAAGGACAGGTCCGAGCAGTACTTC | CAISKDRSEQYF
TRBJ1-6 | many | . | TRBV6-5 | TGTGCCAGCAGTTACTCGAGAGTCGGCCAGGGATATAATTCACCCCTCCACTTT | CASSYSRVGQGYNSPLHF
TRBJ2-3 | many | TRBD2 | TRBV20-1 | TGCAGTGCTAGGCTAGCGGGACTCACAGATACGCAGTATTTT | CSARLAGLTDTQYF
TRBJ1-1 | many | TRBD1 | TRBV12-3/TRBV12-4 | TGTGCCAGCAGTTTGAATGAGGGGGCGGAAGCTTTCTTT | CASSLNEGAEAFF
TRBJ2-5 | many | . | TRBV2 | TGTGCCAGCAGTGGCGGGACAGCCGCCCAAGAGACCCAGTACTTC | CASSGGTAAQETQYF
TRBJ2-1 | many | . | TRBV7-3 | TGTGCCAGCAGCTTACGCGTAGGACCTGAGCAGTTCTTC | CASSLRVGPEQFF
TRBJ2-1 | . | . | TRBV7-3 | TGTGCCAGCAGCCCCGAGGGCGGCTACAATGAGCAGTTCTTC | CASSPEGGYNEQFF
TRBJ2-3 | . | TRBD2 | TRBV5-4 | TGTGCCAGCGGGGGGGGGAGGGGAGATACGCAGTATTTT | CASGGGRGDTQYF
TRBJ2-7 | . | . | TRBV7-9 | TGTGCCAGCAGCTCGGACGGCCGTAGCTCCTACGAGCAGTACTTC | CASSSDGRSSYEQYF
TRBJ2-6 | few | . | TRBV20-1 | TGCAGTGCCAGGGACTCTGGGGCCAACGTCCTGACTTTC | CSARDSGANVLTF
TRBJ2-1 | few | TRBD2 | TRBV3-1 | TGTGCCAGCAGCCCAACCGGGACTAGCGGGAAAGGGGGATACAATGAGCAGTTCTTC | CASSPTGTSGKGGYNEQFF
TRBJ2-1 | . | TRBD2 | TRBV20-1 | TGCAGTGGGGAGGGACTAGCGGGAGCAACTAGCTCCTACAATGAGCAGTTCTTC | CSGEGLAGATSSYNEQFF
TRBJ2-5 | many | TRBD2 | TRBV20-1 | TGCAGTGCCCGGACTAGCGGGAGGGAGACCCAGTACTTC | CSARTSGRETQYF
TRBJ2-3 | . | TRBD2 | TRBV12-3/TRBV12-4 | TGTGCCAGCAGTCGGACTAGCGGGGGTGATGCAGATACGCAGTATTTT | CASSRTSGGDADTQYF